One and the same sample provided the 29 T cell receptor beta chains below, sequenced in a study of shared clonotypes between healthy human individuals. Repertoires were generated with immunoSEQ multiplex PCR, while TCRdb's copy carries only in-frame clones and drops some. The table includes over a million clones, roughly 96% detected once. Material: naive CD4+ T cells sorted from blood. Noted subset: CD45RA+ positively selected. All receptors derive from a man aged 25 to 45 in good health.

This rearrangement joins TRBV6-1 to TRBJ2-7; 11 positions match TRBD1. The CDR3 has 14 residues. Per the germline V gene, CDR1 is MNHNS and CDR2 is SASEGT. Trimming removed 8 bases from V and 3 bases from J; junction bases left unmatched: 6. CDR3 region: CASSWDRGVYEQYF. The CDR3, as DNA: TGTGCCAGCTCCTGGGACAGGGGGGTCTACGAGCAGTACTTC.

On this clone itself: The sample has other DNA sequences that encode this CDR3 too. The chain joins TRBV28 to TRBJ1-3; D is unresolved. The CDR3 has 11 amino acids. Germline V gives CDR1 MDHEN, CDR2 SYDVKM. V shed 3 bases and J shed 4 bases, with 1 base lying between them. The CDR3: CASSFGNTIYF. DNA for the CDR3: TGTGCCAGCAGTTTCGGAAACACCATATATTTT.

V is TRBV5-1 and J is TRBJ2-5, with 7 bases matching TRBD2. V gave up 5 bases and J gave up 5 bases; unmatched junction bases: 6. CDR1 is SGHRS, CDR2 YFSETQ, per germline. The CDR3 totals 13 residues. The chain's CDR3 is CASRFGGGETQYF. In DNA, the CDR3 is TGCGCCAGCAGATTTGGGGGAGGGGAGACCCAGTACTTC.

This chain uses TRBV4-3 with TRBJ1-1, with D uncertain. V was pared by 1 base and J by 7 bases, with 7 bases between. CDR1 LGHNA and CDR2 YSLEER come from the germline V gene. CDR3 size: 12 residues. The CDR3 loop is CASSQGTDEAFF. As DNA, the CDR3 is TGCGCCAGCAGCCAAGGGACGGATGAAGCTTTCTTT.

Written as DNA, the CDR3 is TGTGCCAGCAGTTTAAGGTCGGCAGGGAATGAGCAGTTCTTC. It specifies CASSLRSAGNEQFF. The chain recombines TRBV28 with TRBJ2-1; D is perhaps TRBD1 (5 bases). Germline lookup yields CDR1 MDHEN and CDR2 SYDVKM. This CDR3 region has 14 residues. Trimming left V 2 bases short and J 7 bases short, with 12 bases between.

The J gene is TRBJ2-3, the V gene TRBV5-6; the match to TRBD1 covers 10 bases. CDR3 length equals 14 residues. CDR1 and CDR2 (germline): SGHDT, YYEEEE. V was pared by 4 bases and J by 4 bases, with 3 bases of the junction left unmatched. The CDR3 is CASSPGQGSDTQYF. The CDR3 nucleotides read TGTGCCAGCAGCCCGGGACAGGGGTCAGATACGCAGTATTTT. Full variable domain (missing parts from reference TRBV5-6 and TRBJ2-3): DAGVTQSPTHLIKTRGQQVTLRCSPKSGHDTVSWYQQALGQGPQFIFQYYEEEERQRGNFPDRFSGHQFPNYSSELNVNALLLGDSALYLCASSPGQGSDTQYFGPGTRLTVL.

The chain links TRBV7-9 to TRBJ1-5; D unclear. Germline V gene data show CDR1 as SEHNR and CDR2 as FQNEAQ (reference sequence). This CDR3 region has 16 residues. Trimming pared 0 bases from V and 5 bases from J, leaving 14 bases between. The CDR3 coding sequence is TGTGCCAGCAGCTTAGCAGGTGGACTCTGGGATCAGCCCCAGCATTTT. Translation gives CASSLAGGLWDQPQHF.

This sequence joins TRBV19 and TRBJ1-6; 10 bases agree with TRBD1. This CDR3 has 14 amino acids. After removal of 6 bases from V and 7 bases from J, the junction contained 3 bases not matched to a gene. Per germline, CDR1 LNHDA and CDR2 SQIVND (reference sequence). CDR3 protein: CASRGQGMNSPLHF. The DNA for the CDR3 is TGTGCCAGTAGGGGACAGGGGATGAATTCACCCCTCCACTTT. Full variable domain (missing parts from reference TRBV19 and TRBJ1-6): DGGITQSPKYLFRKEGQNVTLSCEQNLNHDAMYWYRQDPGQGLRLIYYSQIVNDFQKGDIAEGYSVSREKKESFPLTVTSAQKNPTAFYLCASRGQGMNSPLHFGNGTRLTVT.

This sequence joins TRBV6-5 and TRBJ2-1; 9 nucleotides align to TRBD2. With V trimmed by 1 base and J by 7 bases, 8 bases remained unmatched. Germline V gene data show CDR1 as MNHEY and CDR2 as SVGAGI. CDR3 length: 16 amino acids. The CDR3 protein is CASSYLRLAVGNEQFF. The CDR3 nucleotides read TGTGCCAGCAGTTACTTGAGACTAGCGGTTGGGAATGAGCAGTTCTTC.

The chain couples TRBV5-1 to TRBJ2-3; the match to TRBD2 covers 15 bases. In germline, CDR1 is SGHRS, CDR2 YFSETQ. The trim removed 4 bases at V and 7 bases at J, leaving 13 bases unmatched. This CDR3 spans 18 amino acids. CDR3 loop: CASSPGLAGGYLIYTQYF. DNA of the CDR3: TGCGCCAGCAGCCCCGGACTAGCGGGAGGGTACTTGATTTATACGCAGTATTTT.

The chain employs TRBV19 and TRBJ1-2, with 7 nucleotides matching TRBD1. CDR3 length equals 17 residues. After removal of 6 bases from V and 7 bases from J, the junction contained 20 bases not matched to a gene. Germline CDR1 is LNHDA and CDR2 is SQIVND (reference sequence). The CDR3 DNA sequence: TGTGCCAGTAGGAGTAGCGGGACAGCCCTCTCCCATGGTGGCTACACCTTC. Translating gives CASRSSGTALSHGGYTF.

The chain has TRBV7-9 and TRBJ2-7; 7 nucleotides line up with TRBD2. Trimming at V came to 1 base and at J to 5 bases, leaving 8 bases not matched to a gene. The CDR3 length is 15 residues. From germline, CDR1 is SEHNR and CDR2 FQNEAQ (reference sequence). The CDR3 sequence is CASSLVGAGVDEQYF. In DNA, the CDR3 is TGTGCCAGCAGCTTAGTAGGGGCGGGAGTTGACGAGCAGTACTTC. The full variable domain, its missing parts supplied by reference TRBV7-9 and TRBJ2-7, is DTGVSQNPRHKITKRGQNVTFRCDPISEHNRLYWYRQTLGQGPEFLTYFQNEAQLEKSRLLSDRFSAERPKGSFSTLEIQRTEQGDSAMYLCASSLVGAGVDEQYFGPGTRLTVT.

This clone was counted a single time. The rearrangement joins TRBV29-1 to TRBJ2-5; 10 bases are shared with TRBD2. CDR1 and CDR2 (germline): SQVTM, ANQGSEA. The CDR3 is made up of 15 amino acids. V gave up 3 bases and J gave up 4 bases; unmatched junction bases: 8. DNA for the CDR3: TGCAGCGTTGATATTTCTAGCGGGAGTCGAGAGACCCAGTACTTC. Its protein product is CSVDISSGSRETQYF.

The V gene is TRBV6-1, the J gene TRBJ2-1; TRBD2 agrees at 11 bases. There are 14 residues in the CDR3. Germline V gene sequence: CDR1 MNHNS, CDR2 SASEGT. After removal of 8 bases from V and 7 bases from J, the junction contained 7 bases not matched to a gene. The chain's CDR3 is CASHTSGRWNEQFF. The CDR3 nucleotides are TGTGCCAGCCACACTAGCGGGAGATGGAATGAGCAGTTCTTC.

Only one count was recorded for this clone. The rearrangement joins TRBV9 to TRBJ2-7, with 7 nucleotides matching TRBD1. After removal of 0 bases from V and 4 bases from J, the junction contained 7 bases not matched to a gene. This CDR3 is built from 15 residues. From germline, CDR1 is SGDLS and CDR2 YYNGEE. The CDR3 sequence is CASSVEGTVPYEQYF. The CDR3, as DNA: TGTGCCAGCAGCGTAGAAGGGACAGTACCTTACGAGCAGTACTTC.

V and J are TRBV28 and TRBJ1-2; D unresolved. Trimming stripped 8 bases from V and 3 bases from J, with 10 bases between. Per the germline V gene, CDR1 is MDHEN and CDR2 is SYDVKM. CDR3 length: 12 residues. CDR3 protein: CASSDRYYGYTF. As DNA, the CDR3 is TGTGCCAGCTCCGACCGCTACTATGGCTACACCTTC.

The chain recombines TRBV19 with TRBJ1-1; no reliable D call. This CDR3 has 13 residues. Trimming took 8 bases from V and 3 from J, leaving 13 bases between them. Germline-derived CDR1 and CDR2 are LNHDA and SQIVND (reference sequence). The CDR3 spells CASESGTHTEAFF. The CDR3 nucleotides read TGTGCCAGTGAGAGCGGTACCCACACTGAAGCTTTCTTT.

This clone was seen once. The CDR3 region has the DNA TGTGCCAGCAGTTTGGGGACTAGTTTCTCCTACGAGCAGTACTTC. Its protein product is CASSLGTSFSYEQYF. The chain recombines TRBV28 with TRBJ2-7, with 8 positions matching TRBD2. CDR3 length equals 15 residues. Germline CDR1 reads MDHEN; CDR2 reads SYDVKM. Trimming cost V 3 bases and J 0 bases; bases outside gene matches: 4. Combining the CDR3 with reference TRBV28 and TRBJ2-7 gives the whole variable domain DVKVTQSSRYLVKRTGEKVFLECVQDMDHENMFWYRQDPGLGLRLIYFSYDVKMKEKGDIPEGYSVSREKKERFSLILESASTNQTSMYLCASSLGTSFSYEQYFGPGTRLTVT.

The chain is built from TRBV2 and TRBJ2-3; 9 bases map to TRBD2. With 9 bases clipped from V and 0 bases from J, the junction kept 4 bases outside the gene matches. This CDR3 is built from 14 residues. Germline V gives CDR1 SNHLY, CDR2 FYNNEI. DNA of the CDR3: TGTGCCAGTACCCTAGCGGGAAGCACAGATACGCAGTATTTT. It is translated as CASTLAGSTDTQYF. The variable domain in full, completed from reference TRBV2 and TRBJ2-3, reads EPEVTQTPSHQVTQMGQEVILRCVPISNHLYFYWYRQILGQKVEFLVSFYNNEISEKSEIFDDQFSVERPDGSNFTLKIRSTKLEDSAMYFCASTLAGSTDTQYFGPGTRLTVL.

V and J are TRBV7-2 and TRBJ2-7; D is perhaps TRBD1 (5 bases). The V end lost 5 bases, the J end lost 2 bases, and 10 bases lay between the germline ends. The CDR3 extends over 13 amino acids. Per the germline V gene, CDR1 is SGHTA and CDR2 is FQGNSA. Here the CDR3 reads CASSNTGPYEQYF. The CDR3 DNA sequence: TGTGCCAGCAGCAATACAGGCCCCTACGAGCAGTACTTC. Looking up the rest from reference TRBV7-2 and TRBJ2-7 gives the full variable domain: GAGVSQSPSNKVTEKGKDVELRCDPISGHTALYWYRQSLGQGLEFLIYFQGNSAPDKSGLPSDRFSAERTGGSVSTLTIQRTQQEDSAVYLCASSNTGPYEQYFGPGTRLTVT.

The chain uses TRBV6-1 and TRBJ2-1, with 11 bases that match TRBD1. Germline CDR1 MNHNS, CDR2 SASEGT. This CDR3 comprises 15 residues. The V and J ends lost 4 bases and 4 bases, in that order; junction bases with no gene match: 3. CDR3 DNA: TGTGCCAGCAGTGGGGGGACAGGGGGTTACAATGAGCAGTTCTTC. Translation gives CASSGGTGGYNEQFF.

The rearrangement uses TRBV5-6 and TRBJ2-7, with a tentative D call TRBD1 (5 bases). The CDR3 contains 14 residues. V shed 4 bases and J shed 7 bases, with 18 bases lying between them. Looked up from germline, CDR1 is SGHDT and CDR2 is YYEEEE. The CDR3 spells CASSPRFQGKEQYF. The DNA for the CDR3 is TGTGCCAGCAGCCCCCGGTTCCAGGGCAAAGAGCAGTACTTC.

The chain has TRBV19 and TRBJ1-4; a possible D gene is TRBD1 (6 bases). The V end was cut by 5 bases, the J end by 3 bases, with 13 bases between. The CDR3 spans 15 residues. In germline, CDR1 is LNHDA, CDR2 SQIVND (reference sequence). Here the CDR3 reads CASSSRGPANEKLFF. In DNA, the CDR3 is TGTGCCAGTAGTTCCCGGGGGCCGGCTAATGAAAAACTGTTTTTT.

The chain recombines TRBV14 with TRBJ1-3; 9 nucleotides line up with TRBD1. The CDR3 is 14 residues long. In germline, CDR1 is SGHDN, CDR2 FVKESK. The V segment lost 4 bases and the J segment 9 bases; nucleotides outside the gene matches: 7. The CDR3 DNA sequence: TGTGCCAGCAGCCTGGACAGGGGCTTGGGCACCATATATTTT. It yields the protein CASSLDRGLGTIYF.

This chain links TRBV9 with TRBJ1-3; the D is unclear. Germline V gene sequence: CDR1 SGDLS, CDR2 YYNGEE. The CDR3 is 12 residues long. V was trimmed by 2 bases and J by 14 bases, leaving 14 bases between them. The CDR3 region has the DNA TGTGCCAGCAGCGTGGGAGATTGGACCCTATATTTT. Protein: CASSVGDWTLYF. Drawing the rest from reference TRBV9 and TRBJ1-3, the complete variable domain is DSGVTQTPKHLITATGQRVTLRCSPRSGDLSVYWYQQSLDQGLQFLIQYYNGEERAKGNILERFSAQQFPDLHSELNLSSLELGDSALYFCASSVGDWTLYFGEGSWLTVV.

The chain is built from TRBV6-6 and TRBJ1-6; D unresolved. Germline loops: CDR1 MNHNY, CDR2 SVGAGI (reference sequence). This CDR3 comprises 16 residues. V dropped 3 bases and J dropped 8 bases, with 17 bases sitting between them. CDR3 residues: CASSYGRVQWDSPLHF. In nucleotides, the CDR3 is TGTGCCAGCAGTTATGGGAGGGTTCAATGGGATTCACCCCTCCACTTT.

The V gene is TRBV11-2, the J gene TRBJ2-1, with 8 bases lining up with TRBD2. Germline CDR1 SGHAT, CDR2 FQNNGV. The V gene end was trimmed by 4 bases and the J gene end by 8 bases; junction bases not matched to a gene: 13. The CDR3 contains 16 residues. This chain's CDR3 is CASSSNSGSVVYEQFF. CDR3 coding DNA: TGTGCCAGCAGCTCCAACAGCGGGAGTGTAGTATATGAGCAGTTCTTC.

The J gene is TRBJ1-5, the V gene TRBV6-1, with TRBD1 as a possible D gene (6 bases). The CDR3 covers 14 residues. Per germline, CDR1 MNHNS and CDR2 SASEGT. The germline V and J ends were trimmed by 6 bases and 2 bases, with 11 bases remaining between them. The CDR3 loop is CASSRGRGNQPQHF. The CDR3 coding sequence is TGTGCCAGCAGCCGGGGGCGAGGCAATCAGCCCCAGCATTTT.

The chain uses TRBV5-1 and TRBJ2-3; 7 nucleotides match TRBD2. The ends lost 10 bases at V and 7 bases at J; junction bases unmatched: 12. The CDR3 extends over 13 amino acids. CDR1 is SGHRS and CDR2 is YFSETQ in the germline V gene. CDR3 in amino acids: CASKSGNVNTQYF. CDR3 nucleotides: TGCGCCTCCAAAAGCGGGAATGTGAATACGCAGTATTTT.